A selection of T cell receptor beta chains follows, all from one sample in a study of T cell responses to AZD1222 COVID-19 vaccine. Produced via immunoSEQ multiplex PCR; TCRdb's table is partial and in-frame only. The sample contains around 180,000 clones, around 90% of which appear only once. This specimen was peripheral blood, taken on day 0 of AZD1222 vaccination. Source of these receptors: an adult in good health. Each CDR3 is given with its conserved first and last residue. The D gene is left open where the match is weak. Clone size is shown for a subset of rows, as once, few, many or a class of expanded clone.

>few|TRBV3-1/TRBV3-2|TRBJ2-5|NA
CASSQVLETQYF
TGTGCCAGCAGCCAAGTTTTAGAGACCCAGTACTTC
>once|TRBV14|TRBJ1-6|NA
CASSLRGGASGSPLHF
TGTGCCAGCAGCCTGAGAGGAGGGGCTAGCGGTTCACCCCTCCACTTT
>NA|TRBV6-5|TRBJ1-1|TRBD1
CASSPPPGGTEAFF
TGTGCCAGCAGCCCACCCCCAGGGGGCACTGAAGCTTTCTTT
>few|TRBV19|TRBJ1-5|TRBD1
CASSGLGQGNEPQHF
TGTGCCAGTAGTGGCCTGGGACAGGGCAACGAGCCCCAGCATTTT
>NA|TRBV19|TRBJ1-1|NA
CASSIGLGVGTTEAFF
TGTGCCAGTAGTATAGGCCTTGGGGTAGGAACCACTGAAGCTTTCTTT
>NA|TRBV11-2|TRBJ2-3|NA
CASSSAVSSTDTQYF
TGTGCCAGCAGCTCGGCAGTTTCTAGCACAGATACGCAGTATTTT
>many|TRBV4-1|TRBJ1-5|TRBD1
CASSQDGQGNQPQHF
TGCGCCAGCAGCCAAGACGGACAGGGCAATCAGCCCCAGCATTTT
>NA|TRBV3-1/TRBV3-2|TRBJ2-1|NA
CASSQRPNEQFF
TGTGCCAGCAGCCAAAGGCCTAATGAGCAGTTCTTC
>NA|TRBV7-8|TRBJ1-6|TRBD1
CASSLANRAGGPLHF
TGTGCCAGCAGCTTAGCTAACAGGGCAGGGGGACCCCTCCACTTT
>once|TRBV19|TRBJ1-1|NA
CASIEGLNTEAFF
TGTGCCAGTATCGAGGGTTTGAACACTGAAGCTTTCTTT
>NA|TRBV3-1/TRBV3-2|TRBJ1-1|TRBD1
CASSPRGTGDAEAFF
TGTGCCAGCAGCCCAAGAGGGACAGGGGACGCTGAAGCTTTCTTT
>NA|TRBV5-4|TRBJ1-3|TRBD1
CASSPEGGRWSSGNTIYF
TGTGCCAGCAGCCCGGAAGGGGGCCGATGGAGCTCTGGAAACACCATATATTTT
>NA|TRBV6-5|TRBJ1-2|NA
CASRLQGSLYDGYTF
TGTGCCAGCAGACTACAGGGTTCGCTATACGATGGCTACACCTTC
>NA|TRBV4-2|TRBJ2-2|NA
CASSQGARGLRNTGELFF
TGTGCCAGCAGCCAAGGGGCCAGGGGTCTACGGAACACCGGGGAGCTGTTTTTT
>NA|TRBV4-3|TRBJ2-1|TRBD2
CASSQDRERGVYNEQFF
TGCGCCAGCAGCCAAGATCGGGAGCGGGGGGTCTACAATGAGCAGTTCTTC
>NA|TRBV19|TRBJ1-2|NA
CASSGRNYGYTF
TGTGCCAGTAGTGGCAGGAACTATGGCTACACCTTC
>NA|TRBV5-1|TRBJ2-3|NA
CASSLPRGPGTLSTDTQYF
TGCGCCAGCAGCTTACCGAGGGGCCCAGGGACCTTAAGCACAGATACGCAGTATTTT
>once|TRBV19|TRBJ2-3|NA
CASRRRPADTQYF
TGTGCCAGTAGACGACGGCCCGCGGATACGCAGTATTTT
>NA|TRBV14|TRBJ1-2|NA
CASSQVQGANYGYTF
TGTGCCAGCAGCCAAGTCCAGGGAGCTAACTATGGCTACACCTTC
>NA|TRBV19|TRBJ1-2|NA
CASSIGQGPNYGYTF
TGTGCCAGTAGTATAGGCCAGGGCCCTAACTATGGCTACACCTTC
>NA|TRBV7-9|TRBJ1-5|NA
CASSPTGSNQPQHF
TGTGCCAGCAGCCCGACAGGTAGCAATCAGCCCCAGCATTTT
>NA|TRBV6-2/TRBV6-3|TRBJ2-1|TRBD2
CASSSDPVGSLAGASYNEQFF
TGTGCCAGCAGTTCCGACCCGGTGGGCAGCTTAGCGGGGGCGTCCTACAATGAGCAGTTCTTC
>NA|TRBV24-1|TRBJ1-2|NA
CATSDGGVSRNYGYTF
TGTGCCACCAGTGATGGGGGCGTGAGCCGGAACTATGGCTACACCTTC
>NA|TRBV7-2|TRBJ1-1|NA
CASSFGGQRTEAFF
TGTGCCAGCAGCTTCGGGGGGCAGAGGACTGAAGCTTTCTTT
>NA|TRBV6-1|TRBJ2-5|NA
CASTLLEGTQYF
TGTGCCAGCACCTTATTGGAGGGGACCCAGTACTTC
>few|TRBV6-5|TRBJ1-2|NA
CASSYSGAQSGYTF
TGTGCCAGCAGTTACTCGGGGGCGCAGAGTGGCTACACCTTC
>NA|TRBV3-1/TRBV3-2|TRBJ1-1|NA
CASSQGSRTEAFF
TGTGCCAGCAGCCAAGGATCCAGGACTGAAGCTTTCTTT
>NA|TRBV7-8|TRBJ1-5|NA
CASSPGMDSNQPQHF
TGTGCCAGCAGCCCGGGAATGGATAGCAATCAGCCCCAGCATTTT
>NA|TRBV28|TRBJ1-3|NA
CASSAWGLGNTIYF
TGTGCCAGCAGTGCCTGGGGGCTGGGAAACACCATATATTTT